A selection of T cell receptor beta chains follows, all from one sample in a study of T cell responses to AZD1222 COVID-19 vaccine. Measured with immunoSEQ multiplex PCR; TCRdb has only the in-frame clones, and not every one. The sample holds about 150,000 clones; around 90% are singletons and the top ten take 18%. Specimen: peripheral blood, collected on day 0 of AZD1222 vaccination. These receptor sequences come from an adult in good health. The CDR3 runs from the conserved cysteine through the conserved F or W. A D gene is named only where the DNA matches it firmly. A row's size may be missing; if present it is once, few, many or a size class.

j_gene: TRBJ2-1; abundance: .; v_gene: TRBV28; d_gene: TRBD1; CDR3nt: TGTGCCAGCAATTGGCCGGGACAGGGAGGAAATGAGCAGTTCTTC; CDR3aa: CASNWPGQGGNEQFF
j_gene: TRBJ2-1; abundance: .; v_gene: TRBV4-1; d_gene: TRBD2; CDR3nt: TGCGCCAGCAGCCAAGGGGGACTAGCGGGGCCTTACAATGAGCAGTTCTTC; CDR3aa: CASSQGGLAGPYNEQFF
j_gene: TRBJ1-3; abundance: .; v_gene: TRBV7-2; d_gene: TRBD1; CDR3nt: TGTGCCAGCAGCTGGACAGGAGTCTCTGGAAACACCATATATTTT; CDR3aa: CASSWTGVSGNTIYF
j_gene: TRBJ2-6; abundance: .; v_gene: TRBV15; d_gene: .; CDR3nt: TGTGCCACCAGCAGACCCGGTGCGTGGGAAGCTGGGGCCAACGTCCTGACTTTC; CDR3aa: CATSRPGAWEAGANVLTF
j_gene: TRBJ1-5; abundance: .; v_gene: TRBV30; d_gene: TRBD1; CDR3nt: TGTGCCTGGAGTGCTTTAGGGACAGGCGATTTTTTTAGCAATCAGCCCCAGCATTTT; CDR3aa: CAWSALGTGDFFSNQPQHF
j_gene: TRBJ1-6; abundance: .; v_gene: TRBV15; d_gene: .; CDR3nt: TGTGCCACCAGCAGAGGTTCCGGTGCTAATTCACCCCTCCACTTT; CDR3aa: CATSRGSGANSPLHF
j_gene: TRBJ2-1; abundance: .; v_gene: TRBV7-3; d_gene: TRBD1; CDR3nt: TGTGCCAGCAGCCCCGGACAGGACAATGAGCAGTTCTTC; CDR3aa: CASSPGQDNEQFF
j_gene: TRBJ2-5; abundance: .; v_gene: TRBV4-2; d_gene: TRBD1; CDR3nt: TGTGCCGCAGGGGGATTTTATGAGACCCAGTACTTC; CDR3aa: CAAGGFYETQYF
j_gene: TRBJ1-2; abundance: .; v_gene: TRBV9; d_gene: TRBD1; CDR3nt: TGTGCCAGCAGCGCCCAAGGGGGCTTGTATGGCTACACCTTC; CDR3aa: CASSAQGGLYGYTF
j_gene: TRBJ2-7; abundance: .; v_gene: TRBV9; d_gene: .; CDR3nt: TGTGCCAGCAGCCGGGGAATCGCCTCTGATTCCTACGAGCAGTACTTC; CDR3aa: CASSRGIASDSYEQYF
j_gene: TRBJ1-5; abundance: .; v_gene: TRBV5-1; d_gene: TRBD1; CDR3nt: TGCGCCAGCAGCCCAGGGGGCAGGGGGGGTCAGCCCCAGCATTTT; CDR3aa: CASSPGGRGGQPQHF
j_gene: TRBJ2-3; abundance: .; v_gene: TRBV2; d_gene: TRBD2; CDR3nt: TGTGCCAGCAGTGACGGCGGGAGGGCCCCAGATACGCAGTATTTT; CDR3aa: CASSDGGRAPDTQYF
j_gene: TRBJ2-1; abundance: few; v_gene: TRBV9; d_gene: TRBD2; CDR3nt: TGTGCCAGCAGCGCCACAGCGGGGGGGGCGGCCAATGAGCAGTTCTTC; CDR3aa: CASSATAGGAANEQFF
j_gene: TRBJ2-1; abundance: once; v_gene: TRBV19; d_gene: TRBD2; CDR3nt: TGTGCCAGTAGCTCCGGGACTAGCGGGAATGAGCAGTTCTTC; CDR3aa: CASSSGTSGNEQFF
j_gene: TRBJ2-1; abundance: few; v_gene: TRBV6-4; d_gene: TRBD2; CDR3nt: TGTGCCAGCAGTTTAGCGGGAGAGGCCTACAATGAGCAGTTCTTC; CDR3aa: CASSLAGEAYNEQFF
j_gene: TRBJ1-2; abundance: .; v_gene: TRBV6-5; d_gene: .; CDR3nt: TGTGCCAGCAGCGCCTTCGGTGGCTACACCTTC; CDR3aa: CASSAFGGYTF
j_gene: TRBJ2-3; abundance: .; v_gene: TRBV5-1; d_gene: TRBD1; CDR3nt: TGCGCCAGCAGCTTGGTCCGGGACAGGGGGCAAGATACGCAGTATTTT; CDR3aa: CASSLVRDRGQDTQYF
j_gene: TRBJ2-1; abundance: .; v_gene: TRBV5-5; d_gene: .; CDR3nt: TGTGCCACCTCCGCGGACACCACTCCCTACAATGAGCAGTTCTTC; CDR3aa: CATSADTTPYNEQFF
j_gene: TRBJ2-7; abundance: .; v_gene: TRBV2; d_gene: .; CDR3nt: TGTGCCAGCAGTGGTTCTAGAGCTTCGGTGGGGGAGCAGTACTTC; CDR3aa: CASSGSRASVGEQYF
j_gene: TRBJ1-1; abundance: once; v_gene: TRBV11-3; d_gene: .; CDR3nt: TGTGCCAGCAGCTTCCAGGCATCGAACACTGAAGCTTTCTTT; CDR3aa: CASSFQASNTEAFF
j_gene: TRBJ1-5; abundance: .; v_gene: TRBV20-1; d_gene: .; CDR3nt: TGCAGTGCTAGGGAAGGACAGCCCCAGCATTTT; CDR3aa: CSAREGQPQHF
j_gene: TRBJ1-1; abundance: .; v_gene: TRBV30; d_gene: TRBD1; CDR3nt: TGTGCCTGGAGTGTAAGGGGACAGGGGGTTGAAGCTTTCTTT; CDR3aa: CAWSVRGQGVEAFF
j_gene: TRBJ1-2; abundance: .; v_gene: TRBV7-7; d_gene: .; CDR3nt: TGTGCTAGCAGCTTACGTATCCATCGATGCTATGGCTACACCTTC; CDR3aa: CASSLRIHRCYGYTF
j_gene: TRBJ1-6; abundance: .; v_gene: TRBV3-1/TRBV3-2; d_gene: .; CDR3nt: TGTGCCAGCAGCCAAGCCACAGGGATAAATTCACCCCTCCACTTT; CDR3aa: CASSQATGINSPLHF
j_gene: TRBJ2-3; abundance: .; v_gene: TRBV19; d_gene: TRBD1; CDR3nt: TGTGCCAGTAGTATAGGACGGAGTGGGACAGGGCTCACAGATACGCAGTATTTT; CDR3aa: CASSIGRSGTGLTDTQYF
j_gene: TRBJ1-5; abundance: .; v_gene: TRBV29-1; d_gene: TRBD1; CDR3nt: TGCAGCGTTGGGTGGGACAGTGTCAGCAATCAGCCCCAGCATTTT; CDR3aa: CSVGWDSVSNQPQHF
j_gene: TRBJ1-2; abundance: few; v_gene: TRBV7-8; d_gene: .; CDR3nt: TGTGCCAGCAGCTTAACAGAGACCAACTATGGCTACACCTTC; CDR3aa: CASSLTETNYGYTF
j_gene: TRBJ1-3; abundance: once; v_gene: TRBV5-1; d_gene: .; CDR3nt: TGCGCCAGCAGCTTGGAACCGGCGGGAAACACCATATATTTT; CDR3aa: CASSLEPAGNTIYF
j_gene: TRBJ2-7; abundance: .; v_gene: TRBV27; d_gene: .; CDR3nt: TGTGCCAGCAGTTTTCGTCAAAACTACGAGCAGTACTTC; CDR3aa: CASSFRQNYEQYF
j_gene: TRBJ1-1; abundance: .; v_gene: TRBV7-9; d_gene: TRBD1; CDR3nt: TGTGCCAGCAGCCCAGGACAGGGAGGGCCGGACACTGAAGCTTTCTTT; CDR3aa: CASSPGQGGPDTEAFF
j_gene: TRBJ2-7; abundance: .; v_gene: TRBV6-5; d_gene: TRBD1; CDR3nt: TGTGCCAGCAGTTACTCGAGGGGACAGACCTACGAGCAGTACTTC; CDR3aa: CASSYSRGQTYEQYF
j_gene: TRBJ1-4; abundance: .; v_gene: TRBV4-1; d_gene: .; CDR3nt: TGCGCCAGCAGTCGTCTCCCGAATGAAAAACTGTTTTTT; CDR3aa: CASSRLPNEKLFF
j_gene: TRBJ2-7; abundance: once; v_gene: TRBV28; d_gene: .; CDR3nt: TGTGCCAGCAGTTTCCCCAATTCCTACGAGCAGTACTTC; CDR3aa: CASSFPNSYEQYF
j_gene: TRBJ2-5; abundance: once; v_gene: TRBV7-9; d_gene: TRBD2; CDR3nt: TGTGCCAGCAGCTTAGGGGAGGGAGAGACCCAGTACTTC; CDR3aa: CASSLGEGETQYF
j_gene: TRBJ1-2; abundance: .; v_gene: TRBV3-1/TRBV3-2; d_gene: .; CDR3nt: TGTGCCAGCAGCGCCCAGGGAGGTTCCGGTGGTGGCTACACCTTC; CDR3aa: CASSAQGGSGGGYTF
j_gene: TRBJ1-2; abundance: .; v_gene: TRBV28; d_gene: .; CDR3nt: TGTGCCAGCAGCACCGGACTAAGCTATGGCTACACCTTC; CDR3aa: CASSTGLSYGYTF
j_gene: TRBJ1-1; abundance: once; v_gene: TRBV7-9; d_gene: .; CDR3nt: TGTGCCAGCAGCACCGAGAACACTGAAGCTTTCTTT; CDR3aa: CASSTENTEAFF
j_gene: TRBJ2-7; abundance: .; v_gene: TRBV15; d_gene: TRBD2; CDR3nt: TGTGCCACCAGCAGAGATGTGGAGACTAGCGGGAGATTCGGGGTCTACGAGCAGTACTTC; CDR3aa: CATSRDVETSGRFGVYEQYF
j_gene: TRBJ2-7; abundance: .; v_gene: TRBV7-2; d_gene: .; CDR3nt: TGTGCCAGCAGCTTAGCAGGGCTCTCCTACGAGCAGTACTTC; CDR3aa: CASSLAGLSYEQYF
j_gene: TRBJ1-6; abundance: .; v_gene: TRBV19; d_gene: .; CDR3nt: TGTGCCAGTAGCCAAGGGATAGCTGCCTATAATTCACCCCTCCACTTT; CDR3aa: CASSQGIAAYNSPLHF
j_gene: TRBJ2-1; abundance: .; v_gene: TRBV18; d_gene: .; CDR3nt: TGTGCCAGCTCACCACCGGACTCCAGACCAATCTATGAGCAGTTCTTC; CDR3aa: CASSPPDSRPIYEQFF
j_gene: TRBJ1-3; abundance: .; v_gene: TRBV30; d_gene: .; CDR3nt: TGTGCCTGGAGTGGACTCGAGGGGCGACCCAATGGAAACACCATATATTTT; CDR3aa: CAWSGLEGRPNGNTIYF
j_gene: TRBJ2-1; abundance: .; v_gene: TRBV5-1; d_gene: .; CDR3nt: TGCGCCAGCACTCTAGAAGGTGCCTACAATGAGCAGTTCTTC; CDR3aa: CASTLEGAYNEQFF
j_gene: TRBJ2-7; abundance: .; v_gene: TRBV13; d_gene: .; CDR3nt: TGTGCCAGCAGCTTATTGAGGTCCTACCCCGAGCAGTACTTC; CDR3aa: CASSLLRSYPEQYF
j_gene: TRBJ1-2; abundance: .; v_gene: TRBV3-1/TRBV3-2; d_gene: TRBD1; CDR3nt: TGTGCCAGCAGCCAGGGACAGGGGACCTATGGCTACACCTTC; CDR3aa: CASSQGQGTYGYTF
j_gene: TRBJ1-1; abundance: .; v_gene: TRBV5-1; d_gene: .; CDR3nt: TGCGCCAGCACCGTTAGTACAGAGAACACTGAAGCTTTCTTT; CDR3aa: CASTVSTENTEAFF
j_gene: TRBJ1-5; abundance: .; v_gene: TRBV6-5; d_gene: TRBD1; CDR3nt: TGTGCCAGCAGTTACGGGACGGGACAGGGTCAGCCCCAGCATTTT; CDR3aa: CASSYGTGQGQPQHF
j_gene: TRBJ1-5; abundance: once; v_gene: TRBV30; d_gene: .; CDR3nt: TGTGCCTGGAGTCATGGGACCATTAATCAGCCCCAGCATTTT; CDR3aa: CAWSHGTINQPQHF
j_gene: TRBJ1-1; abundance: .; v_gene: TRBV20-1; d_gene: .; CDR3nt: TGCAGTGCTAGTTTTAGTGCGAACACTGAAGCTTTCTTT; CDR3aa: CSASFSANTEAFF
j_gene: TRBJ1-5; abundance: .; v_gene: TRBV25-1; d_gene: .; CDR3nt: TGTGCCAGCAGTGAAGGGGGGCACAATCAGCCCCAGCATTTT; CDR3aa: CASSEGGHNQPQHF